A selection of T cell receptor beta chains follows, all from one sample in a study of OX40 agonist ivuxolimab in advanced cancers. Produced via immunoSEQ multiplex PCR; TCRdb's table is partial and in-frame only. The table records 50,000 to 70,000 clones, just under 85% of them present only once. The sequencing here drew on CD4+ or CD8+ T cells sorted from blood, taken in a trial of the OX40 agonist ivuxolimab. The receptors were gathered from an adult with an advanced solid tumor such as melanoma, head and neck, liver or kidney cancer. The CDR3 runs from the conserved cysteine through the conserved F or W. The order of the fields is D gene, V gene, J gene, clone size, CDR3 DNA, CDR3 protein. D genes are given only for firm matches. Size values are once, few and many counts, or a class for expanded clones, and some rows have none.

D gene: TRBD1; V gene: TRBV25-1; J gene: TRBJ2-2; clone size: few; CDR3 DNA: TGTGCCAGCAGTGAATTAGGCGATGTAGGGGGCGTCGGGGAGCTGTTTTTT; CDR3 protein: CASSELGDVGGVGELFF
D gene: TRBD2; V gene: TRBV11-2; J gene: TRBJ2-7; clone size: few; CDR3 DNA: TGTGCCAGCAGCCGCCCCGCGGGGGACGAGCAGTACTTC; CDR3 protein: CASSRPAGDEQYF
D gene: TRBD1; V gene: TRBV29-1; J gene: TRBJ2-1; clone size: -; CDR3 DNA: TGCAGCGTTGTAAAAAGAGACAGGGGGTTTGATGAGCAGTTCTTC; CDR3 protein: CSVVKRDRGFDEQFF
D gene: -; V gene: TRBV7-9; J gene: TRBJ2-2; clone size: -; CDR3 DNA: TGTGCCAGCAGCTTTAACCATTACACCGGGGAGCTGTTTTTT; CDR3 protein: CASSFNHYTGELFF
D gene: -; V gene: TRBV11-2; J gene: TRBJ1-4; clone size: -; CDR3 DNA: TGTGCCAGCAGCTTAGGGCATGTGCGTGAAAAACTGTTTTTT; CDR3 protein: CASSLGHVREKLFF
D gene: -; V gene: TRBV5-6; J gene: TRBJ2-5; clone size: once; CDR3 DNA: TGTGCCAGCAGCTTGTTGGAAGAGGGGGAGACCCAGTACTTC; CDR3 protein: CASSLLEEGETQYF
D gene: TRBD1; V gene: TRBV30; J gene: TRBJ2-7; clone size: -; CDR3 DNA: TGTGCCCGGGGACAGGGCTACGAGCAGTACTTC; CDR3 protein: CARGQGYEQYF
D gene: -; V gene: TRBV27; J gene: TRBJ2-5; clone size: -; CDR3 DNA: TGTGCCAGCAGTTGGGGACTCCTGGCAGAGACCCAGTACTTC; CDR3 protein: CASSWGLLAETQYF
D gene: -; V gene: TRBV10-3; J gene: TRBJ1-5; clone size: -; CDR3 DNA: TGTGCCATCAGTGGGGCAGAGAGGAATCAGCCCCAGCATTTT; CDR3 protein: CAISGAERNQPQHF
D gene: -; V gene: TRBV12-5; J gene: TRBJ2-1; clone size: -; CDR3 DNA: TGTGCTAGAGGGGGGGGCTGGAGGGAGCAGTTCTTC; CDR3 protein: CARGGGWREQFF
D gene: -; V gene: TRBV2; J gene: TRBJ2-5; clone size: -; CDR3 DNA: TGTGCCAGCATACAGGGGAGGGAGACCCAGTACTTC; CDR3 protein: CASIQGRETQYF
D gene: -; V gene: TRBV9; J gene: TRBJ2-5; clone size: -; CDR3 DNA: TGTGCCAGCAGCCGAGGGGAGACCCAGTACTTC; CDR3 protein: CASSRGETQYF
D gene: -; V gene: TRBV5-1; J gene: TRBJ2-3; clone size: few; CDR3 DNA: TGCGCCAGCAGCTTGGCACTAGTAAGAGATACGCAGTATTTT; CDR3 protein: CASSLALVRDTQYF
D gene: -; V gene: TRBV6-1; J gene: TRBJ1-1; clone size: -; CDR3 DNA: TGTGCCAGCAGTGAAGGGGGACGGGTCAACATGAACACTGAAGCTTTCTTT; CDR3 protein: CASSEGGRVNMNTEAFF
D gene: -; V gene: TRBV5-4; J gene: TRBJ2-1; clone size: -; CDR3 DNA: TGTGCCAGCAGCAGAAGGACAGTTTACGATTTTTACAATGAGCAGTTCTTC; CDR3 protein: CASSRRTVYDFYNEQFF
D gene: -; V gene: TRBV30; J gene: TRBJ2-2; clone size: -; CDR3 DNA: TGTGCCTGGGGGGAGGGGGGGCGGGCTATAACGAACACCGGGGAGCTGTTTTTT; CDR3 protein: CAWGEGGRAITNTGELFF
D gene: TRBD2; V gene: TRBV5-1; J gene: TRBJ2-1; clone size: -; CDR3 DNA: TGCGCCAGCAGCTACCTCGGCGGGAGTAATGAGCAGTTCTTC; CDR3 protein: CASSYLGGSNEQFF
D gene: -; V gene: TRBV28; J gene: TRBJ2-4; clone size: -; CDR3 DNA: TGTGCCAGCAGCCGCTACGGACAGCTAGCCAAAAACATTCAGTACTTC; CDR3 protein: CASSRYGQLAKNIQYF
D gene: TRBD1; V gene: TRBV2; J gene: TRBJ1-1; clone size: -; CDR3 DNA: TGTGCCAGCAGAGAACCGGACAGGGTGGACACTGAAGCTTTCTTT; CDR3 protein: CASREPDRVDTEAFF
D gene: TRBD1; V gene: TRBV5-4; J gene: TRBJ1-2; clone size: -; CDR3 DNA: TGTGCCAGCAGCTTTGTAACAGGGGGCGCCTATGGCTACACCTTC; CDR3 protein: CASSFVTGGAYGYTF
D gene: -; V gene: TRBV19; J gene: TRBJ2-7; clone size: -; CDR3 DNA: TGTGCCAGTAGTACTCTGGATTCCCCCCACGAGCAGTACTTC; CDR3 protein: CASSTLDSPHEQYF
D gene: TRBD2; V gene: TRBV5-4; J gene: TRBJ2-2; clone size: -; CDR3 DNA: TGTGCCAGCAGCCGGGAGGGGAGAGGATCTCAGGCCGGGGAGCTGTTTTTT; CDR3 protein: CASSREGRGSQAGELFF
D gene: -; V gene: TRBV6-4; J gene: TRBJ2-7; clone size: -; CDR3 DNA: TGTGCCAGCAGTGAGTATTCGACGGGGGAGCAGTACTTC; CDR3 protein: CASSEYSTGEQYF
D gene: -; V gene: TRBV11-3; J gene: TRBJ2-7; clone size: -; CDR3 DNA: TGTGCCAGCAGCGAATGGGGACCCACTGGCTACGAGCAGTACTTC; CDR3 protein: CASSEWGPTGYEQYF
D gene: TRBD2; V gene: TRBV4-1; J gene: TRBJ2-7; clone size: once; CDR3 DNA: TGCGCCAGCAGCCAAACTAGCGGGAGTAGTTACGAGCAGTACTTC; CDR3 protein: CASSQTSGSSYEQYF
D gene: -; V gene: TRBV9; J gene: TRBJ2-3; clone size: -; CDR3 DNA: TGTGCCAGCAGCGAAGACCTCCGGTACACAGATACGCAGTATTTT; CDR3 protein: CASSEDLRYTDTQYF
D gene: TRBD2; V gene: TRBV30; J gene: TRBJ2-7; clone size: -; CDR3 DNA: TGTGCCTGGAGTCTTGGGACTAGCGGATCCTACGAGCAGTACTTC; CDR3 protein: CAWSLGTSGSYEQYF
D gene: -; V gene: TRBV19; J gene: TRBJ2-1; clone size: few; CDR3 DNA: TGTGCCAGTAGTTCGAGAGGGGGTGAGCAGTTCTTC; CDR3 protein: CASSSRGGEQFF
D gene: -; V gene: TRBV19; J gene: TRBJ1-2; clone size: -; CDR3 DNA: TGTGCCAGTAGTACTCCCAGGCTCTATGGCTACACCTTC; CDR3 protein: CASSTPRLYGYTF
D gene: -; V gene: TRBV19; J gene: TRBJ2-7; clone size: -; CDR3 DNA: TGTGCCAGTAGTTCACAGGGGAGGGGCGACGAGCAGTACTTC; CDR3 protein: CASSSQGRGDEQYF
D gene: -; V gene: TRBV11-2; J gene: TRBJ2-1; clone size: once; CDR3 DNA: TGTGCCAGCTCAGCAGCAAAGGTGGGGGACAATGAGCAGTTCTTC; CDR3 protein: CASSAAKVGDNEQFF
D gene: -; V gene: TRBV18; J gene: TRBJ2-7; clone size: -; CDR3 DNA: TGTGCCAGCTCACCGAGGGCAGGCAAGAGGGAGCAGTACTTC; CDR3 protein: CASSPRAGKREQYF
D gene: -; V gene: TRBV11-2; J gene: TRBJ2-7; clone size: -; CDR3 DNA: TGTGCCAGCAGCTTAGATGGGGGTCTGGAGCAGTACTTC; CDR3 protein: CASSLDGGLEQYF
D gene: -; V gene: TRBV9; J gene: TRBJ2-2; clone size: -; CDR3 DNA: TGTGCCAGCAGCGACCGACACGCGTCGAACACCGGGGAGCTGTTTTTT; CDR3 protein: CASSDRHASNTGELFF
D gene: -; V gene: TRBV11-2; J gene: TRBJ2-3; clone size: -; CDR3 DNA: TGTGCCAGCAGCTTCGGAGGGCCTACCGATACGCAGTATTTT; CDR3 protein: CASSFGGPTDTQYF
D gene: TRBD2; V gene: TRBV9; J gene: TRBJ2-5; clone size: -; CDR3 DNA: TGTGCCAGCAGCGAGTCGACGGGAGGTTACTACCAAGAGACCCAGTACTTC; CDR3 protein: CASSESTGGYYQETQYF
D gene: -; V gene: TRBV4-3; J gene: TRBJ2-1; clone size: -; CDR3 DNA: TGCGCCAGCAGCCTAGGTAGTAGCACGGTCAATGAGCAGTTCTTC; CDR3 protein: CASSLGSSTVNEQFF
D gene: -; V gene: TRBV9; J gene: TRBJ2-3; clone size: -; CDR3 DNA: TGTGCCAGCAGCCCTGGTCTAGCAGAAAGCACAGATACGCAGTATTTT; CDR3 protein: CASSPGLAESTDTQYF
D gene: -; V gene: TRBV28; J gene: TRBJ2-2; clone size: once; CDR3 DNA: TGTGCCAGTTGCCGGGACGCCAGCACCGGGGAGCTGTTTTTT; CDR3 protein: CASCRDASTGELFF
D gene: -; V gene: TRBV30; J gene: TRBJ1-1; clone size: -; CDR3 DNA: TGTGCGTGTCCATTGAGCGGTGAAGCTTTCTTC; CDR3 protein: CACPLSGEAFF
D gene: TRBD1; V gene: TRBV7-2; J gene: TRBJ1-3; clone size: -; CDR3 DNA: TGTGCCAGCAGCCAGGGGGCCTCTGGAAACACCATATATTTT; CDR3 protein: CASSQGASGNTIYF
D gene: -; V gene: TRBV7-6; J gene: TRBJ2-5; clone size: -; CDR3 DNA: TGTGCCAGCAACCAGGGACCCTTAAAAGAGACCCAGTACTTC; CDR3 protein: CASNQGPLKETQYF